This TCR beta chain was retrieved from a study of response to subunit inactivated influenza vaccine. There are a few counts of this clonotype. Its target is not known. One entry per CDR3 protein results from TCRdb running MiXCR on the RT-PCR reads. Of hundreds of thousands of distinct CDR3 sequences in the sample, roughly 13% were seen once. J lost 3 bases, V lost 4 bases, and 3 bases had no gene match. The CDR3 contains 14 residues. In germline, CDR1 is SGHRS, CDR2 YFSETQ. Findings and limits, study-wide: The study's authors posited that every seasonal influenza vaccination enlists few new T cells.

The specimen was PBMCs from blood, collected 14 days before vaccination. The gene calls are TRBV5-1 and TRBJ2-2, with 7 bases lining up with TRBD1. This TCR was recovered from a man over 45 who received an inactivated influenza vaccine. The CDR3 region is CASSKQGYTGELFF. The CDR3 DNA is TGCGCCAGCAGCAAACAGGGGTACACCGGGGAGCTGTTTTTT.